This T cell receptor (beta chain) was obtained from a study of CD8 T cells in Susac syndrome. RNA in amounts of 0.5 to 1 ug was reverse transcribed with random hexamers. TCR beta CDR3 was amplified by immunoSEQ multiplex PCR. This amplification extended across 54 Vbeta and 13 Jbeta segments. Each CDR3 protein gets one entry after TCRdb re-called the immunoSEQ multiplex PCR reads with MiXCR. This sample carries 95,000 or so distinct CDR3 sequences, over 80% of them seen once, and the ten largest clones take less than 0.35%. Sequencing of TCR beta was performed on blood CD8+ and CD4+ T cells. Healthy donors formed controls matched for age and sex. Bulk CD8+ and CD4+ cells came from magnetic negative isolation; CD8+ TEMRA by FACS. Looked up from germline, CDR1 is LNHDA and CDR2 is SQIVND (reference sequence). This CDR3 has 14 amino acids. As regards this clonotype: At one end the junction does not follow the germline gene, possibly because of a read error.

The V gene is TRBV19, the J gene TRBJ2-7; D not certain. This clonotype was sampled from a human donor in good health. The sequencing sample was made of CD8+ T cells from PBMCs. CDR3 sequence (DNA): TGTGCCAGTAGTGTGGCAGAGAGCTCCTACGACCAGTACTTC. Translated: CASSVAESSYDQYF.